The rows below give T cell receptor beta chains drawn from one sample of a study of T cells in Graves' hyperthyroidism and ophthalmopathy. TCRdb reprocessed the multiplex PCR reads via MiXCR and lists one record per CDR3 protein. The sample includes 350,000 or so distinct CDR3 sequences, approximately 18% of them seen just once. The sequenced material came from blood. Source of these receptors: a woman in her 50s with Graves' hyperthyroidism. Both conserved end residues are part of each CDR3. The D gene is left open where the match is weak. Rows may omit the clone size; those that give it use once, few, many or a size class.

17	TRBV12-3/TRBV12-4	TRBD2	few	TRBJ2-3	CASSPRRLAISTDTQYF	TGTGCCAGCAGTCCACGCCGACTAGCTATTAGCACAGATACGCAGTATTTT
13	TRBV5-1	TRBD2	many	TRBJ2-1	CASSSGGPAEQFF	TGCGCCAGCAGCTCGGGGGGGCCGGCTGAGCAGTTCTTC
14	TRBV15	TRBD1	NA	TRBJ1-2	CATSRGQGGYGYTF	TGTGCCACCAGCAGGGGACAGGGAGGCTATGGCTACACCTTC
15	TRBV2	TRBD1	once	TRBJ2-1	CVSSGTGGTYNEQFF	TGTGTCAGCAGCGGGACAGGGGGTACCTACAATGAGCAGTTCTTC
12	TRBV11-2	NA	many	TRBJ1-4	CASSFVGEKLFF	TGTGCCAGCAGCTTCGTAGGCGAAAAACTGTTTTTT
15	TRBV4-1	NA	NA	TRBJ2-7	CASSQLGTFSYEQYF	TGCGCCAGCAGCCAACTAGGAACTTTCTCCTACGAGCAGTACTTC
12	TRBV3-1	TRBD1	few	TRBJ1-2	CASQGAMDGYTF	TGTGCCAGCCAGGGGGCCATGGATGGCTACACCTTC
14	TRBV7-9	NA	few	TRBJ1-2	CASRPDGGKNGYTF	TGTGCCAGCAGACCAGATGGGGGAAAAAATGGCTACACCTTC
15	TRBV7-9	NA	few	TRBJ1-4	CASSPGIGRDEKLFF	TGTGCCAGCAGCCCGGGGATAGGCCGGGATGAAAAACTGTTTTTT
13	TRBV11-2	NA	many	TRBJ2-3	CASSPVGTDTQYF	TGTGCCAGCAGCCCCGTGGGCACAGATACGCAGTATTTT
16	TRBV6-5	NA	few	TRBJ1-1	CASSYYGGRVNTEAFF	TGTGCCAGCAGTTACTACGGGGGGCGGGTGAACACTGAAGCTTTCTTT
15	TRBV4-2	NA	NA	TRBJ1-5	CASSQEGLSNQPQHF	TGTGCCAGCAGCCAAGAAGGTTTGAGCAATCAGCCCCAGCATTTT
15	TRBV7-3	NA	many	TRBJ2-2	CASSLGNIGAGELFF	TGTGCCAGCAGCTTAGGGAACATCGGGGCCGGGGAGCTGTTTTTT
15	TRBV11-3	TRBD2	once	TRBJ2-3	CAGSAGTSGTDTQYF	TGTGCCGGCAGTGCCGGGACTAGCGGAACAGATACGCAGTATTTT
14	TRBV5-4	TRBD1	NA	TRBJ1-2	CASSPGGADYGYTF	TGTGCCAGCAGCCCAGGGGGCGCGGACTATGGCTACACCTTC
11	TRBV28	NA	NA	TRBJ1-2	CASSSTRGYTF	TGTGCCAGCAGCTCAACCAGGGGCTACACCTTC
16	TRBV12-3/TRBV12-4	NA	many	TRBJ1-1	CASSFRAGGEDTEAFF	TGTGCCAGCAGTTTCAGAGCCGGGGGCGAGGACACTGAAGCTTTCTTT
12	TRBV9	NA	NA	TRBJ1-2	CASSGEVPGYTF	TGTGCCAGCAGCGGGGAGGTCCCCGGCTACACCTTC
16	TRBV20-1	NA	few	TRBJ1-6	CSARDIFTGTNSPLHF	TGCAGTGCTAGAGATATATTTACAGGGACTAACTCACCCCTCCACTTT
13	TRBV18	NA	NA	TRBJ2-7	CASSPGEDYEQYF	TGTGCCAGCTCACCGGGGGAGGACTACGAGCAGTACTTC
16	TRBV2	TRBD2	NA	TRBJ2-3	CAVRGRLAGGDDTQYF	TGTGCCGTGAGGGGACGGCTAGCGGGGGGGGACGATACGCAGTATTTT
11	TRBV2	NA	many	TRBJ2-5	CASSEPETQYF	TGTGCCAGCAGTGAACCTGAGACCCAGTACTTC
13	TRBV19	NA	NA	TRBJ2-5	CASTGVSQETQYF	TGTGCCAGTACGGGGGTATCCCAAGAGACCCAGTACTTC
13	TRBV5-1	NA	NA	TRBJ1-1	CASSLGGLGEAFF	TGCGCCAGCAGCTTGGGGGGGCTGGGTGAAGCTTTCTTT
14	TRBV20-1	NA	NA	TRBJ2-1	CSATQAELYNEQFF	TGCAGTGCTACCCAAGCGGAACTATACAATGAGCAGTTCTTC
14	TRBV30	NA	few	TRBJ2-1	CAWGGTSSYNEQFF	TGTGCCTGGGGAGGTACCAGCTCCTACAATGAGCAGTTCTTC
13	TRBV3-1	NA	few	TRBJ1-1	CASSQEGVSGAFF	TGTGCCAGCAGCCAAGAGGGGGTTTCGGGAGCTTTCTTT
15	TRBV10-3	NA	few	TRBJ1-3	CAISGRGDSGNTIYF	TGTGCCATCAGTGGGCGCGGGGACTCTGGAAACACCATATATTTT
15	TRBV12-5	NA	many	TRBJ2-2	CASGIGQKGSGELFF	TGTGCTAGTGGTATAGGACAGAAGGGATCCGGGGAGCTGTTTTTT
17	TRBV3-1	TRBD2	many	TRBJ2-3	CASSQVWTSGITDTQYF	TGTGCCAGCAGCCAAGTCTGGACTAGCGGGATTACAGATACGCAGTATTTT
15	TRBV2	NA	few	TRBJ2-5	CASSEIKGNQETQYF	TGTGCCAGCAGTGAAATTAAGGGCAACCAAGAGACCCAGTACTTC
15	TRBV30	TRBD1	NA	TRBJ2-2	CAWSLGQGGAGELFF	TGTGCCTGGAGTTTGGGACAGGGGGGGGCCGGGGAGCTGTTTTTT
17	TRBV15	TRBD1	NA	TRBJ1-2	CATSRDTRDRANYGYTF	TGTGCCACCAGCAGAGATACGCGGGACAGGGCAAACTATGGCTACACCTTC
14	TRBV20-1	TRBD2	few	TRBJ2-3	CSASASGDTDTQYF	TGCAGTGCGTCGGCGAGCGGGGATACAGATACGCAGTATTTT
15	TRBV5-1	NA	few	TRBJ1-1	CASSLLAEMNTEAFF	TGCGCCAGCAGCTTGTTGGCGGAGATGAACACTGAAGCTTTCTTT
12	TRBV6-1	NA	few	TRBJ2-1	CASSLLTGQQFF	TGTGCCAGCAGCCTACTGACAGGACAGCAGTTCTTC
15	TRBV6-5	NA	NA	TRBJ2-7	CASSLGPQGLDEQYF	TGTGCCAGCAGTTTGGGACCGCAGGGTCTGGACGAGCAGTACTTC
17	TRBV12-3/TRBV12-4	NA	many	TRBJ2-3	CASSLSPRSSSTDTQYF	TGTGCCAGCAGTTTAAGTCCCAGGTCTTCGTCCACAGATACGCAGTATTTT
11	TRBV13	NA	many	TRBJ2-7	CASSLAGEQYF	TGTGCCAGCAGCTTAGCGGGCGAGCAGTACTTC
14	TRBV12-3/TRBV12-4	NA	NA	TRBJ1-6	CASSFQGNNSPLHF	TGTGCCAGCAGTTTTCAGGGGAATAATTCACCCCTCCACTTT
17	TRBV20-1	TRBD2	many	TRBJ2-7	CSATWGLAGFPRIEQYF	TGCAGTGCCACTTGGGGACTAGCGGGGTTTCCGCGCATTGAGCAGTACTTC
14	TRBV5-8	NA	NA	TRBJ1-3	CASSDPTGGNTIYF	TGTGCCAGCAGCGACCCGACAGGCGGAAACACCATATATTTT
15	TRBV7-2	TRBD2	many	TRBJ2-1	CASSPRLAGGGEQFF	TGTGCCAGCAGCCCGCGGCTAGCGGGGGGGGGTGAGCAGTTCTTC
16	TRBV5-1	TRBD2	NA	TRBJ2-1	CASSGLAGVPYNEQFF	TGCGCCAGCTCCGGACTAGCGGGAGTACCCTACAATGAGCAGTTCTTC
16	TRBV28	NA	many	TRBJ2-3	CATTPEYGRTTDTQYF	TGTGCCACCACACCAGAGTACGGCAGGACCACAGATACGCAGTATTTT
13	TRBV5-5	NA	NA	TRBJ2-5	CASSLVDRETQYF	TGTGCCAGCAGCTTGGTTGACAGGGAGACCCAGTACTTC
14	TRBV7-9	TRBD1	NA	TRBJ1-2	CASSPRQGGYGYTF	TGTGCCAGCAGCCCACGACAGGGTGGCTATGGCTACACCTTC
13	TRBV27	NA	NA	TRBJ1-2	CASSFGPNYGYTF	TGTGCCAGCAGTTTTGGACCCAACTATGGCTACACCTTC
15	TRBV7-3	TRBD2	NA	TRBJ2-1	CASSLMAGGQNEQFF	TGTGCCAGCAGCTTAATGGCGGGGGGGCAAAATGAGCAGTTCTTC
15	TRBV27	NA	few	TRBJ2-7	CASSQAGTGTYEQYF	TGTGCCAGCAGTCAAGCCGGGACGGGCACCTACGAGCAGTACTTC
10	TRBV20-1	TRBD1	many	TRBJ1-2	CSADRDGYTF	TGCAGTGCGGACAGGGATGGCTACACCTTC
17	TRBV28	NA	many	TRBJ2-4	CASSITGSVLAKNIQYF	TGTGCCAGCAGTATTACAGGGTCCGTGCTAGCCAAAAACATTCAGTACTTC
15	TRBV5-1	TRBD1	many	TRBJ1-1	CASSIGGTVNVEAFF	TGCGCCAGCAGCATAGGGGGGACAGTGAATGTGGAAGCTTTCTTT
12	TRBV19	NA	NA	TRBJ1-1	CASSIWGSEAFF	TGTGCCAGTAGTATTTGGGGATCTGAAGCTTTCTTT
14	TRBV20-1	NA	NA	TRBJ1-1	CSASKLRTYIEAFF	TGCAGTGCTAGCAAACTCCGGACCTACATTGAAGCTTTCTTT
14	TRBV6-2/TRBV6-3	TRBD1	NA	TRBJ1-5	CASSFQGGDQPQHF	TGTGCCAGCAGTTTCCAGGGGGGCGATCAGCCCCAGCATTTT
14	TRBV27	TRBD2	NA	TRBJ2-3	CASSLLAGDDTQYF	TGTGCCAGCAGTTTACTAGCGGGGGACGATACGCAGTATTTT